These 17 T cell receptor beta chains were sequenced from one sample in a study of blood T cell repertoires in COVID-19. Method: immunoSEQ multiplex PCR; TCRdb's copy keeps in-frame clones and lacks some. The table shows 120,000 or so clones, with roughly 80% occurring only once. Source material: peripheral blood. The receptors were sampled from a woman aged 30 to 39 who had recovered from COVID-19.

J is TRBJ1-6 and V is TRBV6-5, with 9 bases lining up with TRBD1. V lost 2 bases to trimming and J lost 7 bases; unmatched junction nucleotides: 0. Germline CDR1 reads MNHEY; CDR2 reads SVGAGI. CDR3 length equals 14 residues. This chain's CDR3 is CASSYDRGNSPLHF. The CDR3 DNA is TGTGCCAGCAGTTACGACAGGGGGAATTCACCCCTCCACTTT.

CDR3 protein: CASSQRRGGVMNTEAFF. The CDR3 DNA sequence: TGTGCCAGCAGCCAACGCCGCGGGGGGGTTATGAACACTGAAGCTTTCTTT. The chain employs TRBV14 and TRBJ1-1, with D perhaps TRBD1 (5 bases). The germline V and J ends were trimmed by 2 bases and 0 bases, with 16 bases remaining between them. The CDR3 consists of 17 residues. Germline V CDR1 and CDR2: SGHDN, FVKESK.

This sequence joins TRBV5-6 and TRBJ1-1; D remains ambiguous. This CDR3 has 14 amino acids. The V gene's germline CDR1 is SGHDT and CDR2 YYEEEE. V was cut by 4 bases and J by 1 base, with 11 bases left in between. The CDR3 is CASSRPNRNTEAFF. CDR3 DNA: TGTGCCAGCAGCCGTCCTAACAGGAACACTGAAGCTTTCTTT. Based on the CDR3 plus reference TRBV5-6 and TRBJ1-1, the full variable domain is DAGVTQSPTHLIKTRGQQVTLRCSPKSGHDTVSWYQQALGQGPQFIFQYYEEEERQRGNFPDRFSGHQFPNYSSELNVNALLLGDSALYLCASSRPNRNTEAFFGQGTRLTVV.

The chain joins TRBV7-9 to TRBJ2-1; 9 nucleotides line up with TRBD2. The length of the CDR3 is 14 residues. The V segment lost 5 bases and the J segment 6 bases; nucleotides outside the gene matches: 5. The germline V gene encodes CDR1 SEHNR and CDR2 FQNEAQ (reference sequence). The CDR3 is CASSPATSGNEQFF. CDR3 DNA: TGTGCCAGCAGCCCGGCGACTAGCGGCAATGAGCAGTTCTTC.

This clone was seen a single time. The rearrangement joins TRBV4-1 to TRBJ2-5; D might be TRBD1 (5 bases). This CDR3 has 17 residues. Germline V lookup: CDR1 MGHRA, CDR2 YSYEKL. V was pared by 1 base and J by 2 bases, with 17 bases between. In DNA form, the CDR3 reads TGCGCCAGCAGCCAAGGAAACCCGCAGGCAGGGCAAGAGACCCAGTACTTC. Encoded protein: CASSQGNPQAGQETQYF.

The rearrangement links TRBV29-1 to TRBJ1-1, with D unclear. CDR3 size: 14 residues. Germline V gene lookup returns CDR1 SQVTM and CDR2 ANQGSEA. Trimming took off 5 bases at V and 0 bases at J, with 13 bases between the two ends. CDR3 protein: CSVTKPQMNTEAFF. As DNA, the CDR3 is TGCAGCGTTACCAAACCACAGATGAACACTGAAGCTTTCTTT.

This chain joins TRBV24-1 and TRBJ2-1; D perhaps matches TRBD2 (5 bases). Trimming removed 9 bases at V and 5 bases at J, with 7 bases between. Germline CDR1 KGHDR, CDR2 SFDVKD. The CDR3 loop spans 11 amino acids. The CDR3 nucleotides read TGTGCCACCGGGAGCCACAATGAGCAGTTCTTC. Encoded protein: CATGSHNEQFF.

This clone has just one count. The chain recombines TRBV7-9 with TRBJ2-2; 11 bases fit TRBD2. Germline CDR1 reads SEHNR; CDR2 reads FQNEAQ (reference sequence). This CDR3 spans 16 amino acids. J lost 6 bases, V lost 4 bases, and 7 bases had no gene match. The CDR3 here is CASSSKGLAASGELFF. The CDR3, as DNA: TGTGCCAGCAGCTCGAAGGGACTAGCGGCCTCCGGGGAGCTGTTTTTT.

This rearrangement joins TRBV30 to TRBJ1-4; tentatively, D is TRBD1 (5 bases). This CDR3 has 15 amino acids. Trimming pared 1 base from V and 8 bases from J, leaving 17 bases between. Germline V gene lookup returns CDR1 GTSNPN and CDR2 SVGIG (reference sequence). CDR3 protein: CAWSARDPVWEKLFF. The CDR3 coding sequence is TGTGCCTGGAGTGCGCGGGACCCTGTTTGGGAAAAACTGTTTTTT.

CDR3 sequence (DNA): TGTGCCAGCAGCCAACTAGCCAGTACTCCGTTCTTC. The encoded protein is CASSQLASTPFF. The chain recombines TRBV3-1 (or the pseudogene TRBV3-2) with TRBJ2-1; a weak D match, TRBD2 (5 bases). The germline gives CDR1 LGHDT, CDR2 YNNKEL (reference sequence). This CDR3 has 12 residues. Trimming shortened V by 2 bases and J by 15 bases, and 14 bases separated the two germline ends.

CDR3 nucleotide sequence: TGCAGCGTTGAAGATCGCAGCGGAGCTTTCTTT. Its protein is CSVEDRSGAFF. This sequence joins TRBV29-1 and TRBJ1-1; D gene uncertain. Germline V CDR1 and CDR2: SQVTM, ANQGSEA. There are 11 residues in the CDR3. V was shortened by 0 bases and J by 10 bases, with 9 bases between the two germline ends.

This chain links TRBV27 with TRBJ1-1; D is unclear. Deletions cut 3 bases from V and 1 base from J, with 6 bases between. This CDR3 spans 13 amino acids. Germline V gene lookup returns CDR1 MNHEY and CDR2 SMNVEV (reference sequence). CDR3 sequence: CASSFGSNTEAFF. CDR3 in DNA: TGTGCCAGCAGTTTCGGTTCGAACACTGAAGCTTTCTTT.

This chain joins TRBV24-1 and TRBJ2-1; tentative D call: TRBD1 (5 bases). Looked up from germline, CDR1 is KGHDR and CDR2 is SFDVKD. The length of the CDR3 is 14 residues. Trimming took off 6 bases at V and 5 bases at J, with 13 bases between the two ends. CDR3 coding DNA: TGTGCCACCAGTCACATTGACAGCAACAATGAGCAGTTCTTC. Amino acids: CATSHIDSNNEQFF.

This clone was observed a few times. The chain uses TRBV18 and TRBJ1-1; TRBD1 matches 8 bases. The CDR3 extends over 13 amino acids. Germline V gene sequence: CDR1 KGHSH, CDR2 LQKENI. V lost 6 bases to trimming and J lost 4 bases; unmatched junction nucleotides: 4. The CDR3 DNA follows: TGTGCCAGCTCGGACAGGGATGGCACTGAAGCTTTCTTT. Residues: CASSDRDGTEAFF.

This clone was seen only a few times. The J gene is TRBJ1-5, the V gene TRBV2; TRBD1 agrees at 7 bases. Germline values: CDR1 SNHLY, CDR2 FYNNEI. Trimming at V came to 6 bases and at J to 2 bases, leaving 4 bases not matched to a gene. The CDR3 is 14 amino acids. The CDR3 here is CASRQGQGNQPQHF. CDR3 bases: TGTGCCAGCAGGCAAGGACAGGGCAATCAGCCCCAGCATTTT.

This sequence joins TRBV6-6 and TRBJ2-7; 8 positions agree with TRBD2. From germline, CDR1 is MNHNY and CDR2 SVGAGI (reference sequence). The CDR3 length is 14 residues. V was clipped by 2 bases and J by 6 bases; unmatched bases: 6. In DNA, the CDR3 is TGTGCCAGCAGTTACACGGCCGGGGGGGCCGAGCAGTACTTC. Its protein is CASSYTAGGAEQYF.

This clone came up many times. The chain joins TRBV5-4 to TRBJ2-7; the D gene is possibly TRBD1 (6 bases). The V gene's germline CDR1 is SGHNT and CDR2 YYREEE (reference sequence). Trimming left V 1 base short and J 3 bases short, with 23 bases between. The CDR3 is 18 residues long. The CDR3 DNA sequence: TGTGCCAGCAGCTTGATACCATCCCGGACAGCTTCTTTCTACGAGCAGTACTTC. It specifies CASSLIPSRTASFYEQYF. Based on the CDR3 plus reference TRBV5-4 and TRBJ2-7, the full variable domain is ETGVTQSPTHLIKTRGQQVTLRCSSQSGHNTVSWYQQALGQGPQFIFQYYREEENGRGNFPPRFSGLQFPNYSSELNVNALELDDSALYLCASSLIPSRTASFYEQYFGPGTRLTVT.